This TCR beta chain was identified during a study of blood T cell repertoires in COVID-19. This CDR3 spans 14 amino acids. CDR1 SGDLS and CDR2 YYNGEE come from the germline V gene. Trimming took 0 bases from V and 2 from J; bases not matched to a gene: 0. This table comes from immunoSEQ multiplex PCR, and its TCRdb copy is limited to in-frame clones, with some not included. The data show around 250,000 clones, approximately 85% seen once. The material sequenced was PBMCs or T cells enriched from blood (not recorded which). The TCR comes from a woman in her forties or fifties with acute COVID-19. The genes are TRBV9 and TRBJ2-7; 9 bases match TRBD1. CDR3 amino acids: CASSVGQGAYEQYF. In DNA, the CDR3 is TGTGCCAGCAGCGTAGGACAGGGGGCCTACGAGCAGTACTTC.